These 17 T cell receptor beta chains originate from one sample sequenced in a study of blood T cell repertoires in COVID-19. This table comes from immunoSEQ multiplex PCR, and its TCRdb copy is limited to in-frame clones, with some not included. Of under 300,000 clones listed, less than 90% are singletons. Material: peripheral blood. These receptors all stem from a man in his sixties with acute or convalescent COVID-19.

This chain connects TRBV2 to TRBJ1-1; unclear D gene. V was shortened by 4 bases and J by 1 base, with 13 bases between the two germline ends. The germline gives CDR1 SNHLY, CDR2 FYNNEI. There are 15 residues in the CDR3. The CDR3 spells CASSALGSQNTEAFF. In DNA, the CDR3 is TGTGCCAGCAGTGCCTTGGGGAGTCAGAACACTGAAGCTTTCTTT.

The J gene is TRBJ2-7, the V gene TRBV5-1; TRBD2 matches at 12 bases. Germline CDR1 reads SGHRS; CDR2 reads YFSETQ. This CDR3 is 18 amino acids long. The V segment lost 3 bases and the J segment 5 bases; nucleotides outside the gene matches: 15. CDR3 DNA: TGCGCCAGCAGCTCTCCGACTAGCGGGAGTCTTATGGTGGACGAGCAGTACTTC. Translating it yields CASSSPTSGSLMVDEQYF.

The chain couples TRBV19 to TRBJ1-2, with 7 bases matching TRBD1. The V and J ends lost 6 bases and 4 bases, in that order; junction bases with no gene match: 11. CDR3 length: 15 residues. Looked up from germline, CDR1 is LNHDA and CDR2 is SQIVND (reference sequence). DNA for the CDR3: TGTGCCAGTAGCGCCGGGACAGAGTTTTTCTATGGCTACACCTTC. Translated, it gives CASSAGTEFFYGYTF.

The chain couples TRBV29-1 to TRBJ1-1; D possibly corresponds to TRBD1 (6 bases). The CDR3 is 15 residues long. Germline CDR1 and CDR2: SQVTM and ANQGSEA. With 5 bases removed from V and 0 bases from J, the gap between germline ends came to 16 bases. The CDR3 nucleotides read TGCAGCGTTCCTTCACTTGGACAGTTGAACACTGAAGCTTTCTTT. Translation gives CSVPSLGQLNTEAFF. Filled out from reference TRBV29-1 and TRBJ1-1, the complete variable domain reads SAVISQKPSRDICQRGTSLTIQCQVDSQVTMMFWYRQQPGQSLTLIATANQGSEATYESGFVIDKFPISRPNLTFSTLTVSNMSPEDSSIYLCSVPSLGQLNTEAFFGQGTRLTVV.

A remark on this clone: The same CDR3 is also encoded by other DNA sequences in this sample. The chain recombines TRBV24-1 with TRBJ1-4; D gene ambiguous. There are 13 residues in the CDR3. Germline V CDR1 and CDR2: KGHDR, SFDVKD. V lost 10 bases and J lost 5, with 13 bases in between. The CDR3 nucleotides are TGTGCCACTTCGGACCCGGGGAATGAAAAACTGTTTTTT. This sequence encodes CATSDPGNEKLFF.

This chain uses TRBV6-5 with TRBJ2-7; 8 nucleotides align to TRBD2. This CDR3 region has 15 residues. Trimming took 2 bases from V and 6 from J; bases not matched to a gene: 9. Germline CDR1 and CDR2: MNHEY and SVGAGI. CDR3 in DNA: TGTGCCAGCAGTTACCGACCAGCGGGAGTGGGCGAGCAGTACTTC. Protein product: CASSYRPAGVGEQYF.

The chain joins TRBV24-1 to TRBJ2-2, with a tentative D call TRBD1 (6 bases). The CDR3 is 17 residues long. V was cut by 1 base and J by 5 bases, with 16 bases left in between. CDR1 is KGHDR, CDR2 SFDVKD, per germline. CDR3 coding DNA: TGTGCCACCAGTGATTTTATAGGACAGCAGAGTACCGGGGAGCTGTTTTTT. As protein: CATSDFIGQQSTGELFF.

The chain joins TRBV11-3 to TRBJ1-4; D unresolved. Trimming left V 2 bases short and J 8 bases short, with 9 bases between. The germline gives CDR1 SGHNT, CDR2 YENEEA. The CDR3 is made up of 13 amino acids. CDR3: CASSLQTGEKLFF. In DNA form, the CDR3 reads TGTGCCAGCAGCTTACAGACGGGGGAAAAACTGTTTTTT. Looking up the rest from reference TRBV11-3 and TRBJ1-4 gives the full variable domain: EAGVVQSPRYKIIEKKQPVAFWCNPISGHNTLYWYLQNLGQGPELLIRYENEEAVDDSQLPKDRFSAERLKGVDSTLKIQPAELGDSAVYLCASSLQTGEKLFFGSGTQLSVL.

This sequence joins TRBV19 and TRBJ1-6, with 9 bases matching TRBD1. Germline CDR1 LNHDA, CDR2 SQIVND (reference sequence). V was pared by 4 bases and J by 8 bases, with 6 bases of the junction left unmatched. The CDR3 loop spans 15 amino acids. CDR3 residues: CASSKRTGVDSPLHF. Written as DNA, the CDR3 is TGTGCCAGTAGTAAACGGACAGGGGTGGATTCACCCCTCCACTTT.

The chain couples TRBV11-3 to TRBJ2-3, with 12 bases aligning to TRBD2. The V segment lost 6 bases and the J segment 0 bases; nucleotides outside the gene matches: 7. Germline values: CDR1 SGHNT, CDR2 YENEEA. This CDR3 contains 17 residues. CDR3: CASSYGLAGMSTDTQYF. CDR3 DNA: TGTGCCAGCAGTTACGGACTAGCGGGAATGAGCACAGATACGCAGTATTTT.

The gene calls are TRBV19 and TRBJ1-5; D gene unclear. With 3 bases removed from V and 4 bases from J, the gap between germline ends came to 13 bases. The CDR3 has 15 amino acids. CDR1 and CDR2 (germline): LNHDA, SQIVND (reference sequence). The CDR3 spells CASSIGEDGNQPQHF. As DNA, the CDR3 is TGTGCCAGTAGTATTGGGGAGGACGGGAATCAGCCCCAGCATTTT.

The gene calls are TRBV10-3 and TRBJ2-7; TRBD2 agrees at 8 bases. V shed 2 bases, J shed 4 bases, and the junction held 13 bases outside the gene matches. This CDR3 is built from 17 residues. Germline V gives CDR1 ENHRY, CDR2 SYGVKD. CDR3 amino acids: CAISERNWGSGAYEQYF. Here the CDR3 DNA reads TGTGCCATCAGTGAGAGGAATTGGGGTAGCGGGGCATACGAGCAGTACTTC.

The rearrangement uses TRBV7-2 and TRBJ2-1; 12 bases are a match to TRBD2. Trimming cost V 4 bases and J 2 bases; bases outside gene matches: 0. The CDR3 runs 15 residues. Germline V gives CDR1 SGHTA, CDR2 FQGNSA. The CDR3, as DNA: TGTGCCAGCAGCTGGACTAGCGGGGCCTACAATGAGCAGTTCTTC. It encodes CASSWTSGAYNEQFF.

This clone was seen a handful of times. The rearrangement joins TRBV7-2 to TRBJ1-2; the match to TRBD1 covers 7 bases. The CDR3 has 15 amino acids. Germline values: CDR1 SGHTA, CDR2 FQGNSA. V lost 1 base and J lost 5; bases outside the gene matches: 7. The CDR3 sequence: CASSLDSGTDYGYTF. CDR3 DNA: TGTGCCAGCAGCTTAGATTCGGGGACAGATTATGGCTACACCTTC. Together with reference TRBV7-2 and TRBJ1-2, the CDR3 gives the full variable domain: GAGVSQSPSNKVTEKGKDVELRCDPISGHTALYWYRQSLGQGLEFLIYFQGNSAPDKSGLPSDRFSAERTGGSVSTLTIQRTQQEDSAVYLCASSLDSGTDYGYTFGSGTRLTVV.

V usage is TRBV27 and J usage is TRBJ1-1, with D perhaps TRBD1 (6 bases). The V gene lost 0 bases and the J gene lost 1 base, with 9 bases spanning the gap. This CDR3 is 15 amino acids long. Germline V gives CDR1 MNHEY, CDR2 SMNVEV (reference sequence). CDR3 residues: CASSLSWTANTEAFF. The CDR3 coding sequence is TGTGCCAGCAGTTTATCCTGGACAGCGAACACTGAAGCTTTCTTT.

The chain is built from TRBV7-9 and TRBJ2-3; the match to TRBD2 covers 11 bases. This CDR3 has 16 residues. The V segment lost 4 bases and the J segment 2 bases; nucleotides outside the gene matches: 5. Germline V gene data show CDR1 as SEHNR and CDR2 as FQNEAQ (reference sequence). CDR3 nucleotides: TGTGCCAGCAGCTCCGATAGCGGGAGGGCCACAGATACGCAGTATTTT. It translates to CASSSDSGRATDTQYF.

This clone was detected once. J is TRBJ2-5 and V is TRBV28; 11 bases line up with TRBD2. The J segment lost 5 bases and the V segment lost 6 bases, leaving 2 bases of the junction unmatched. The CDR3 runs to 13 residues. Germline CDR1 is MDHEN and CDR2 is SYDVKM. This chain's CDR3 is CASRTSGIETQYF. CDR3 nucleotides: TGTGCCAGCAGGACTAGCGGGATTGAGACCCAGTACTTC.